What follows are 9 T cell receptor beta chains derived from one specimen sequenced in a study of T cells in Graves' hyperthyroidism and ophthalmopathy. Amplification of TCR beta CDR3 regions was performed using RNA transcripts as template. Primed by the HTBI set, a first-round RT-PCR was run on the TCR CDR3. In TCRdb, the multiplex PCR reads were re-called with MiXCR into one record per CDR3 protein. The repertoire includes about 610,000 distinct CDR3 sequences, about 15% of them detected once, and around 4.1% sits in the top ten. The material sequenced was blood. These receptors came from a middle-aged woman with Graves' ophthalmopathy.

This clonotype was picked up many times. The chain combines TRBV2 with TRBJ2-7; 8 bases map to TRBD2. The CDR3 contains 13 residues. In germline, CDR1 is SNHLY, CDR2 FYNNEI. The J segment lost 3 bases and the V segment lost 7 bases, leaving 5 bases of the junction unmatched. The CDR3 nucleotides read TGTGCCAGCAAAGCGGGGGTCCTCTACGAGCAGTACTTC. This gives the protein CASKAGVLYEQYF. Drawing the rest from reference TRBV2 and TRBJ2-7, the complete variable domain is EPEVTQTPSHQVTQMGQEVILRCVPISNHLYFYWYRQILGQKVEFLVSFYNNEISEKSEIFDDQFSVERPDGSNFTLKIRSTKLEDSAMYFCASKAGVLYEQYFGPGTRLTVT.

The rearrangement joins TRBV20-1 to TRBJ2-7, with 8 bases that match TRBD1. The germline V gene encodes CDR1 DFQATT and CDR2 SNEGSKA (reference sequence). V lost 5 bases and J lost 7; bases outside the gene matches: 4. CDR3 length: 11 residues. The CDR3 loop reads CSARTGGEQYF. CDR3 in DNA: TGCAGTGCTCGTACAGGGGGGGAGCAGTACTTC.

This clonotype was observed at least ten times. The V gene is TRBV20-1, the J gene TRBJ2-5; D uncertain. V was clipped by 0 bases and J by 4 bases, with 9 bases between them. From germline, CDR1 is DFQATT and CDR2 SNEGSKA (reference sequence). The CDR3 is made up of 13 amino acids. This chain's CDR3 is CSARDTLRETQYF. Here the CDR3 DNA reads TGCAGTGCTAGAGATACCCTCCGAGAGACCCAGTACTTC.

This clonotype was found many times. This chain joins TRBV6-2 or TRBV6-3 and TRBJ2-7; D may be TRBD1 or TRBD2 (5 bases each). Germline V gives CDR1 MNHEY, CDR2 SVGEGT. The CDR3 has 17 amino acids. Trimming cost V 7 bases and J 0 bases, with 22 bases left between them. The CDR3 region has the DNA TGTGCCAGCACCATAGCCGGGGCTGGAGGAGACTCCTACGAGCAGTACTTC. Translated: CASTIAGAGGDSYEQYF.

This clonotype was counted many times. The V gene is TRBV6-4, the J gene TRBJ2-2, with 7 nucleotides matching TRBD1. The junction had 3 bases not matched to a gene; V was cut back by 8 bases and J by 3 bases. Germline V CDR1 and CDR2: MRHNA, SNTAGT. The length of the CDR3 is 13 residues. CDR3 loop: CASGDRHTGELFF. In DNA, the CDR3 is TGTGCCAGCGGGGACAGACACACCGGGGAGCTGTTTTTT.

This clonotype was seen repeatedly, ten times or more. The chain joins TRBV30 to TRBJ1-1; TRBD1 matches at 9 bases. J was trimmed by 0 bases and V by 0 bases; bases with no gene match: 5. The CDR3 extends over 16 amino acids. CDR1 is GTSNPN and CDR2 is SVGIG in the germline V gene (reference sequence). The CDR3 bases are TGTGCCTGGAGTGTCCCGGGACAGGGTTTGAACACTGAAGCTTTCTTT. Translated: CAWSVPGQGLNTEAFF.

In its sample, this clonotype was seen many times. The V and J genes are TRBV29-1 and TRBJ1-5; 7 bases fit TRBD1. J was trimmed by 4 bases and V by 4 bases; bases with no gene match: 4. Germline values: CDR1 SQVTM, CDR2 ANQGSEA. The CDR3 spans 13 residues. The CDR3 region is CSVAGTENQPQHF. The DNA of the CDR3 is TGCAGCGTTGCCGGGACAGAGAATCAGCCCCAGCATTTT.

This clonotype showed up many times. The chain joins TRBV12-3 or TRBV12-4 to TRBJ2-5; D might be TRBD1 or TRBD2, each matching 5 bases. Trimming pared 2 bases from V and 5 bases from J, leaving 15 bases between. This CDR3 is built from 15 residues. The CDR3, as DNA: TGTGCCAGCAGTTTACTGACAGCCCGGGGTGAGACCCAGTACTTC. Its translation is CASSLLTARGETQYF.

This clonotype was counted ten times or more. The rearrangement uses TRBV19 and TRBJ1-5; the match to TRBD1 covers 8 bases. The trim removed 7 bases at V and 0 bases at J, leaving 2 bases unmatched. The CDR3 is 14 amino acids. The germline V gene encodes CDR1 LNHDA and CDR2 SQIVND (reference sequence). This CDR3 reads CASTDRGSNQPQHF. Written as DNA, the CDR3 is TGTGCCAGTACAGACAGGGGTAGCAATCAGCCCCAGCATTTT.